There are a few counts of the clone carrying this T cell receptor (beta chain). Its antigen is still unknown. This entry belongs to a study of graft-versus-host responses after intestinal transplantation. Study summary: After anti-thymocyte globulin induction, recipients took tacrolimus and steroids for around three years. Notes on the study in general: Early post-transplant HvG declines were associated with peak circulating GvH clone levels. Ileal or blood samples showed some GvH clones first, and such clones were also found in recipient marrow.

Here immunoSEQ multiplex PCR was the method, and the copy in TCRdb shows in-frame clones only, minus some. The sample holds more than 70,000 clones; roughly 92% are singletons and the top ten take about 0.4%. The CDR3 has 16 amino acids. V trimming: 0 bases; J trimming: 2 bases; junction bases outside the gene matches: 2. The germline V gene encodes CDR1 MGHRA and CDR2 YSYEKL. The rearrangement links TRBV4-1 to TRBJ1-3, with 9 nucleotides matching TRBD1. The TCR sequence derives from a human donor who was the organ donor for an intestinal transplant. The sequencing here drew on unstimulated CD8+ T cells sorted from spleen or lymph node cells, taken before transplant. CDR3 sequence (DNA): TGCGCCAGCAGCCAAGAAAGGACAGGGGCTGGAAACACCATATATTTT. The encoded protein is CASSQERTGAGNTIYF.